The 30 T cell receptor beta chains given below trace back to one sample, sequenced in a study of shared clonotypes between healthy human individuals. Generated by immunoSEQ multiplex PCR, the TCRdb table keeps only in-frame clones and is missing some. The data show about 2.4 million clones, 80% to 95% seen once. Material: naive CD4+ T cells from PBMCs. Subset given: CD45RA+ positively selected. These receptor sequences come from a man between 18 and 29 years old in good health. Some clones in this sample may be carry-over from other donors' samples.

The chain links TRBV7-9 to TRBJ2-5; the D call may be TRBD1 or TRBD2 (6 bases each). Germline CDR1 SEHNR, CDR2 FQNEAQ (reference sequence). The CDR3 covers 15 residues. Trimming pared 4 bases from V and 1 base from J, leaving 13 bases between. The CDR3 sequence: CASSSRGPLQETQYF. DNA of the CDR3: TGTGCCAGCAGCTCCCGGGGGCCTCTCCAAGAGACCCAGTACTTC.

In the case of this clone: This specimen includes other DNA sequences encoding the same CDR3. V and J are TRBV28 and TRBJ1-1; 7 nucleotides match TRBD1. The germline V gene encodes CDR1 MDHEN and CDR2 SYDVKM. With V trimmed by 5 bases and J by 1 base, 7 bases remained unmatched. The CDR3 consists of 15 residues. The CDR3 region has the DNA TGTGCCAGCAGTCCCCCGACAGGGCCGAACACTGAAGCTTTCTTT. Protein sequence: CASSPPTGPNTEAFF.

Concerning this clone itself: Additional DNA sequences in this sample encode the identical CDR3. The chain uses TRBV5-1 and TRBJ2-1, with D perhaps TRBD2 (6 bases). The CDR3 covers 15 residues. Per the germline V gene, CDR1 is SGHRS and CDR2 is YFSETQ. Trimming took off 0 bases at V and 2 bases at J, with 9 bases between the two ends. In DNA form, the CDR3 reads TGCGCCAGCAGCTTGGGGGCTAGCGCCTACAATGAGCAGTTCTTC. Its translation: CASSLGASAYNEQFF.

On this clone itself: Other DNA sequences of this sample code for an identical CDR3. The rearrangement joins TRBV9 to TRBJ2-6; D remains unclear. Between the trimmed V and J ends, which lost 7 bases and 3 bases, there was a span of 8 bases. CDR1 and CDR2 from the germline V gene are SGDLS and YYNGEE. The CDR3 has 13 amino acids. CDR3 nucleotides: TGTGCCAGCCGTCCTAGTGGGGCCAACGTCCTGACTTTC. This encodes CASRPSGANVLTF.

The rearrangement links TRBV5-4 to TRBJ2-1, with 9 bases fitting TRBD1. Trimming took 7 bases from V and 1 from J; bases not matched to a gene: 6. The CDR3 runs to 15 residues. Germline CDR1 reads SGHNT; CDR2 reads YYREEE (reference sequence). The CDR3 loop reads CASLQQGASYNEQFF. CDR3 in DNA: TGTGCCAGCTTACAACAGGGGGCGTCCTACAATGAGCAGTTCTTC. Full variable domain (remainder filled in from reference TRBV5-4 and TRBJ2-1): ETGVTQSPTHLIKTRGQQVTLRCSSQSGHNTVSWYQQALGQGPQFIFQYYREEENGRGNFPPRFSGLQFPNYSSELNVNALELDDSALYLCASLQQGASYNEQFFGPGTRLTVL.

This chain joins TRBV27 and TRBJ1-3, with TRBD1 as a possible D gene (5 bases). This CDR3 has 15 amino acids. V was cut by 5 bases and J by 0 bases, with 11 bases left in between. Germline V lookup: CDR1 MNHEY, CDR2 SMNVEV (reference sequence). CDR3 nucleotides: TGTGCCAGCAGTCCCCTAGGGGCCTCTGGAAACACCATATATTTT. Protein product: CASSPLGASGNTIYF.

Points on this clone: The same CDR3 also results from other DNA sequences found in this sample. The chain has TRBV9 and TRBJ2-3; no firm D call. The V end lost 0 bases, the J end lost 0 bases, and 5 bases lay between the germline ends. Germline loops: CDR1 SGDLS, CDR2 YYNGEE. This CDR3 spans 14 amino acids. CDR3 in amino acids: CASSVEVSTDTQYF. The DNA of the CDR3 is TGTGCCAGCAGCGTAGAAGTCAGCACAGATACGCAGTATTTT.

For this clone: The same CDR3 is also encoded by other DNA sequences in this sample. In nucleotides, the CDR3 is TGCGCCAGCAGCTTGCAAGGGCGGGAGACCCAGTACTTC. The encoded protein is CASSLQGRETQYF. The chain couples TRBV5-1 to TRBJ2-5; D remains ambiguous. The germline V and J ends were trimmed by 1 base and 5 bases, with 9 bases remaining between them. This CDR3 is built from 13 residues. Germline V gene data show CDR1 as SGHRS and CDR2 as YFSETQ.

The chain couples TRBV18 to TRBJ1-1; 9 bases are a match to TRBD1. There are 17 residues in the CDR3. V shed 2 bases, J shed 3 bases, and the junction held 10 bases outside the gene matches. Germline V gives CDR1 KGHSH, CDR2 LQKENI. CDR3 in amino acids: CASSPDLTGGMDTEAFF. DNA of the CDR3: TGTGCCAGCTCACCAGATTTAACAGGGGGCATGGACACTGAAGCTTTCTTT.

Concerning this clone: This sample also contains other DNA sequences that code for the same CDR3. This chain links TRBV5-4 with TRBJ1-2; D call uncertain. Trimming took off 0 bases at V and 8 bases at J, with 8 bases between the two ends. Germline loops: CDR1 SGHNT, CDR2 YYREEE (reference sequence). CDR3 length: 12 residues. CDR3 bases: TGTGCCAGCAGCTTGGACAGAGGGGGCTACACCTTC. Translated, it gives CASSLDRGGYTF. Using reference TRBV5-4 and TRBJ1-2 for the parts outside the CDR3, the full variable domain is ETGVTQSPTHLIKTRGQQVTLRCSSQSGHNTVSWYQQALGQGPQFIFQYYREEENGRGNFPPRFSGLQFPNYSSELNVNALELDDSALYLCASSLDRGGYTFGSGTRLTVV.

The chain combines TRBV2 with TRBJ1-5; 7 bases are a match to TRBD1. V was clipped by 5 bases and J by 2 bases; unmatched bases: 6. This CDR3 has 15 residues. Germline V lookup: CDR1 SNHLY, CDR2 FYNNEI. The CDR3, as DNA: TGTGCCAGCAGTTTCCTCGGACAGGGCAATCAGCCCCAGCATTTT. Translation: CASSFLGQGNQPQHF.

This chain links TRBV7-2 with TRBJ2-7, with D possibly matching TRBD1 (6 bases). From germline, CDR1 is SGHTA and CDR2 FQGNSA. Trimming took off 1 base at V and 5 bases at J, with 15 bases between the two ends. This CDR3 region has 15 residues. CDR3 loop: CASSLGPTGLNEQYF. In nucleotides, the CDR3 is TGTGCCAGCAGCTTAGGCCCCACAGGGCTCAACGAGCAGTACTTC.

This chain links TRBV19 with TRBJ1-1; D possibly corresponds to TRBD1 (5 bases). This CDR3 has 16 amino acids. Germline values: CDR1 LNHDA, CDR2 SQIVND (reference sequence). V was shortened by 5 bases and J by 1 base, with 17 bases between the two germline ends. Here the CDR3 DNA reads TGTGCCAGTAGTCCACAGGACAAGGCCGCGAACACTGAAGCTTTCTTT. This translates into CASSPQDKAANTEAFF.

V and J are TRBV5-1 and TRBJ1-1; 7 bases match TRBD1. CDR1 and CDR2 from the germline V gene are SGHRS and YFSETQ. Losses at the gene ends were 4 bases for V and 0 bases for J; bases not matched to a gene: 15. The CDR3 extends over 18 amino acids. The CDR3 loop is CASSPNPAGRGVNTEAFF. CDR3 sequence (DNA): TGCGCCAGCAGCCCGAACCCGGCTGGCAGGGGGGTGAACACTGAAGCTTTCTTT.

The rearrangement joins TRBV10-3 to TRBJ2-7, with D perhaps matching TRBD1 or TRBD2 (5 bases each). This CDR3 has 16 residues. Per germline, CDR1 ENHRY and CDR2 SYGVKD. V lost 6 bases and J 1 base, leaving 19 bases between the germline ends. CDR3 sequence: CAIRPHRDARSYEQYF. DNA for the CDR3: TGTGCCATCAGACCCCACCGGGACGCCCGTTCCTACGAGCAGTACTTC.

The chain has TRBV2 and TRBJ2-3; 7 positions match TRBD2. V shed 8 bases and J 1 base; nucleotides not matched to a gene: 9. Germline V CDR1 and CDR2: SNHLY, FYNNEI. The CDR3 loop spans 15 amino acids. This chain's CDR3 is CASCPVGGRTDTQYF. The CDR3 DNA sequence: TGTGCCAGCTGCCCGGTGGGAGGGCGCACAGATACGCAGTATTTT.

To note about this clone: The same CDR3 also results from other DNA sequences found in this sample. This chain joins TRBV28 and TRBJ1-5; 8 positions match TRBD1. V trimming: 6 bases; J trimming: 5 bases; junction bases outside the gene matches: 6. CDR3 length equals 14 residues. Germline V gene sequence: CDR1 MDHEN, CDR2 SYDVKM. The CDR3 here is CASSPGQGYQPQHF. CDR3 coding DNA: TGTGCCAGCAGCCCTGGACAGGGCTATCAGCCCCAGCATTTT.

The V gene is TRBV29-1, the J gene TRBJ2-2; TRBD1 is a possible D gene (5 bases). Trimming left V 3 bases short and J 1 base short, with 9 bases between. Germline values: CDR1 SQVTM, CDR2 ANQGSEA. The CDR3 consists of 14 residues. This CDR3 is CSVESGKNTGELFF. The CDR3 bases are TGCAGCGTTGAGTCAGGGAAGAACACCGGGGAGCTGTTTTTT.

Worth noting for this clone: Other DNA sequences in this specimen translate into the identical CDR3. The V and J genes are TRBV18 and TRBJ2-1, with D perhaps TRBD1 (5 bases). Germline loops: CDR1 KGHSH, CDR2 LQKENI. The V end lost 1 base, the J end lost 0 bases, and 10 bases lay between the germline ends. CDR3 size: 16 residues. In DNA, the CDR3 is TGTGCCAGCTCACCACAGCAGGGTAGCTCCTACAATGAGCAGTTCTTC. Translated, it gives CASSPQQGSSYNEQFF.

The sample holds one count of this clone. The genes are TRBV30 and TRBJ2-3, with 10 bases identical to TRBD1. This CDR3 comprises 13 residues. CDR1 is GTSNPN, CDR2 SVGIG, per germline (reference sequence). With V trimmed by 6 bases and J by 4 bases, 4 bases remained unmatched. The CDR3 region has the DNA TGTGCCTGCAGGACAGGGGGTTCAGATACGCAGTATTTT. Encoded protein: CACRTGGSDTQYF.

V gene TRBV9 combines with J gene TRBJ1-5; tentative D call: TRBD1 (5 bases). The germline CDR1 and CDR2 sequences are SGDLS and YYNGEE. Trimming shortened V by 4 bases and J by 7 bases, and 18 bases separated the two germline ends. The CDR3 sequence is 15 residues long. The CDR3 protein is CASSLMGTLGQPQHF. DNA of the CDR3: TGTGCCAGCAGCCTCATGGGGACTCTCGGCCAGCCCCAGCATTTT.

The chain uses TRBV5-4 and TRBJ2-3; D ambiguous. V dropped 2 bases and J dropped 2 bases, with 0 bases sitting between them. Germline values: CDR1 SGHNT, CDR2 YYREEE (reference sequence). This CDR3 comprises 11 residues. CDR3 in amino acids: CASSFTDTQYF. The DNA for the CDR3 is TGTGCCAGCAGCTTCACAGATACGCAGTATTTT.

This chain connects TRBV7-9 to TRBJ1-1, with 11 bases lining up with TRBD1. Germline V gene data show CDR1 as SEHNR and CDR2 as FQNEAQ (reference sequence). The CDR3 runs 14 residues. V lost 5 bases to trimming and J lost 7 bases; unmatched junction nucleotides: 6. The CDR3, as DNA: TGTGCCAGCAGCACCGGACAGGGGGCACGTGAAGCTTTCTTT. This encodes CASSTGQGAREAFF.

Note on this clone: One end of the junction varies from germline; a read error may be responsible. This sequence joins TRBV5-8 and TRBJ1-5; D is ambiguous. Germline V gene data show CDR1 as SGHTS and CDR2 as YDEGEE. The CDR3 is 14 residues long. The chain's CDR3 is CASTLRANNQPQHF. CDR3 nucleotide sequence: TGTGCCAGCACCTTGAGGGCCAACAATCAGCCCCAGCATTTT.

This clone was seen a handful of times. CDR3 DNA: TGTGCCACCAGCAGAGACGAGACAGGCTCCTACGAGCAGTACTTC. Amino acid sequence: CATSRDETGSYEQYF. The chain combines TRBV15 with TRBJ2-7, with a weak D call TRBD1 (6 bases). CDR3 length equals 15 residues. V was cut by 0 bases and J by 0 bases, with 9 bases left in between. The germline V gene has CDR1 LNHNV and CDR2 YYDKDF (reference sequence).

The chain is built from TRBV9 and TRBJ2-7; no definite D call. This CDR3 has 13 amino acids. From germline, CDR1 is SGDLS and CDR2 YYNGEE. V was clipped by 3 bases and J by 3 bases, with 10 bases between them. As DNA, the CDR3 is TGTGCCAGCAGCGATGGGCATGACTACGAGCAGTACTTC. Its translation is CASSDGHDYEQYF.

This clone was recorded only once. DNA for the CDR3: TGTGCCAGCAGTTTTGACTTCCCCGAGAACACTGAAGCTTTCTTT. It codes for CASSFDFPENTEAFF. This chain links TRBV27 with TRBJ1-1; D not certain. There are 15 residues in the CDR3. Germline V lookup: CDR1 MNHEY, CDR2 SMNVEV (reference sequence). V lost 3 bases and J lost 1, with 12 bases in between.

The CDR3 sequence is CASSYPGQPSREQYF. The CDR3 coding sequence is TGTGCCAGCAGCTACCCGGGACAGCCCAGTAGGGAGCAGTACTTC. The genes are TRBV7-2 and TRBJ2-7; 7 bases fit TRBD1. The V and J ends lost 4 bases and 7 bases, in that order; junction bases with no gene match: 13. CDR3 length equals 15 residues. Looked up from germline, CDR1 is SGHTA and CDR2 is FQGNSA.

This rearrangement joins TRBV5-4 to TRBJ1-2; 9 bases map to TRBD1. Germline-derived CDR1 and CDR2 are SGHNT and YYREEE (reference sequence). J was trimmed by 4 bases and V by 4 bases; bases with no gene match: 8. This CDR3 comprises 15 residues. The CDR3 sequence is CASSPTAGQGYGYTF. DNA for the CDR3: TGTGCCAGCAGCCCGACCGCGGGACAGGGCTATGGCTACACCTTC.

In DNA form, the CDR3 reads TGCGCCAGCAGCCAAGATTGGCGCCGACGTGGCAGCGAACTCGGAAACACCATATATTTT. It encodes CASSQDWRRRGSELGNTIYF. This chain joins TRBV4-1 and TRBJ1-3; no definite D call. The germline CDR1 and CDR2 sequences are MGHRA and YSYEKL. The CDR3 consists of 20 residues. V shed 0 bases and J shed 4 bases, with 25 bases lying between them.